This T cell receptor beta chain was documented in a study of CD8 T cells in ankylosing spondylitis. Study-level results: Clones tied to disease were said to be significantly enriched in matched ankylosing spondylitis synovial fluid. A number of the motif variants had already been described in reactive arthritis synovial fluid and blood. There was a TCR beta motif, made of eight highly homologous variants, that appeared characteristic of ankylosing spondylitis blood.

Each TCR beta library was made by quantitative 5'-RACE that incorporated molecular barcodes. TCRdb reprocessed the 5' RACE reads via MiXCR and lists one record per CDR3 protein. Here the sample spans about 160,000 distinct CDR3 sequences, around two fifths being singletons. Germline lookup yields CDR1 MDHEN and CDR2 SYDVKM. V was trimmed by 2 bases and J by 6 bases, leaving 13 bases between them. The CDR3 consists of 15 residues. This clonotype was counted a few times. As yet, its antigen is unknown. The chain uses TRBV28 and TRBJ2-2; the D call may be TRBD1 or TRBD2 (5 bases each). The sequenced material came from synovial fluid, either unsorted or a sorted T cell fraction (not recorded which). The source of this sequence is a male donor with ankylosing spondylitis. The CDR3 coding sequence is TGTGCCAGCAGTTTACGGGGCAGATGCGCCGGGGAGCTGTTTTTT. Protein product: CASSLRGRCAGELFF.